These T cell receptor beta chains were read from a single sample in a study of cytomegalovirus exposure and HLA in healthy donors. TCRdb's copy holds only in-frame clones and misses some; the assay was immunoSEQ multiplex PCR. Among over 100,000 clones listed, just under 90% were seen once. What was sequenced was PBMCs. These TCRs come from a woman between 25 and 40 years old in good health and CMV-seronegative. Both conserved end residues are part of each CDR3. The D gene is left open where the match is weak. Expanded clones are given a class, and other clones once, few, many or no size at all.

abundance: -; v_gene: TRBV7-2; j_gene: TRBJ2-3; d_gene: -; CDR3nt: TGTGCCAGCAGCGGCGAAAGGGGGAGTCTCACAGATACGCAGTATTTT; CDR3aa: CASSGERGSLTDTQYF
abundance: -; v_gene: TRBV19; j_gene: TRBJ1-2; d_gene: -; CDR3nt: TGTGCCAGTAGTATCATACCGACAGGCGCTCTATCAGGCTACACCTTC; CDR3aa: CASSIIPTGALSGYTF
abundance: -; v_gene: TRBV4-3; j_gene: TRBJ1-2; d_gene: -; CDR3nt: TGCGCCAGCAGCCTTCAGGGTGATCAGAGCTATGGCTACACCTTC; CDR3aa: CASSLQGDQSYGYTF
abundance: -; v_gene: TRBV27; j_gene: TRBJ1-5; d_gene: -; CDR3nt: TGTGCCAGCAGTGACAGGTTAAGCAATCAGCCCCAGCATTTT; CDR3aa: CASSDRLSNQPQHF
abundance: -; v_gene: TRBV7-8; j_gene: TRBJ2-1; d_gene: TRBD2; CDR3nt: TGTGCCAGCAGCCTAGCTAGCGGGGGAAAATTGGAACGCAATGAGCAGTTCTTC; CDR3aa: CASSLASGGKLERNEQFF
abundance: -; v_gene: TRBV7-9; j_gene: TRBJ1-5; d_gene: -; CDR3nt: TGTTCCAGCAGCCTCGTCAATCAGCCCCAGCATTTT; CDR3aa: CSSSLVNQPQHF
abundance: once; v_gene: TRBV7-9; j_gene: TRBJ1-2; d_gene: TRBD1; CDR3nt: TGTTCCAGCAGCGGGTCGACAGGGGGCCTTGGCTACACCTTC; CDR3aa: CSSSGSTGGLGYTF
abundance: -; v_gene: TRBV7-2; j_gene: TRBJ2-3; d_gene: TRBD1; CDR3nt: TGTGCCAGCAGCTCAACTGGACAGGGCACAGATACGCAGTATTTT; CDR3aa: CASSSTGQGTDTQYF
abundance: -; v_gene: TRBV2; j_gene: TRBJ1-5; d_gene: -; CDR3nt: TGTGCCAGCCGGGAGGGTTGGAGGGACCATCAGCCCCAGCATTTT; CDR3aa: CASREGWRDHQPQHF
abundance: -; v_gene: TRBV27; j_gene: TRBJ2-1; d_gene: TRBD2; CDR3nt: TGTGCCAGCAGTGAGGGACTAGCGGGAGGTGGGTACAATGAGCAGTTCTTC; CDR3aa: CASSEGLAGGGYNEQFF
abundance: -; v_gene: TRBV30; j_gene: TRBJ1-1; d_gene: TRBD1; CDR3nt: TGTGCCTGGAGTGTAGGTGACAGGGGGGCCCGTGAAGCTTTCTTT; CDR3aa: CAWSVGDRGAREAFF
abundance: -; v_gene: TRBV19; j_gene: TRBJ1-5; d_gene: -; CDR3nt: TGTGCCAGTAGTATGGGGCTAGGGGTTGGCCAGCCCCAGCATTTT; CDR3aa: CASSMGLGVGQPQHF
abundance: -; v_gene: TRBV9; j_gene: TRBJ1-1; d_gene: TRBD1; CDR3nt: TGTGCCAGCAGCGCCCGGGACAGGCTGATGAACACTGAAGCTTTCTTT; CDR3aa: CASSARDRLMNTEAFF
abundance: -; v_gene: TRBV28; j_gene: TRBJ2-7; d_gene: -; CDR3nt: TGTGCCAGCAGTTGGGAGTCGGGCACCTACGAGCAGTACTTC; CDR3aa: CASSWESGTYEQYF
abundance: few; v_gene: TRBV4-1; j_gene: TRBJ2-7; d_gene: -; CDR3nt: TGCGCCAGCAGCCAAGGCAGGTTCTACGAGCAGTACTTC; CDR3aa: CASSQGRFYEQYF
abundance: -; v_gene: TRBV19; j_gene: TRBJ2-7; d_gene: TRBD1; CDR3nt: TGTGCCAGTAGTATCGGACAGGGCACAAGCTACGAGCAGTACTTC; CDR3aa: CASSIGQGTSYEQYF
abundance: -; v_gene: TRBV7-9; j_gene: TRBJ2-5; d_gene: -; CDR3nt: TGTGCCAGCAGCTTTTTCCTAGACCAAGAGACCCAGTACTTC; CDR3aa: CASSFFLDQETQYF
abundance: few; v_gene: TRBV12-5; j_gene: TRBJ2-1; d_gene: -; CDR3nt: TGTGCTAGTGCCTTGGGGCAGGGGTCCTACAATGAGCAGTTCTTC; CDR3aa: CASALGQGSYNEQFF
abundance: few; v_gene: TRBV27; j_gene: TRBJ1-2; d_gene: TRBD1; CDR3nt: TGTGCCAGCAGTTTATTCGGTATGGGACAGAACTATGGCTACACCTTC; CDR3aa: CASSLFGMGQNYGYTF
abundance: -; v_gene: TRBV30; j_gene: TRBJ2-6; d_gene: TRBD1; CDR3nt: TGTGCCTGGAGTGTAGGGACAGTTGGCTCTGGGGCCAACGTCCTGACTTTC; CDR3aa: CAWSVGTVGSGANVLTF
abundance: -; v_gene: TRBV19; j_gene: TRBJ2-7; d_gene: TRBD2; CDR3nt: TGTGCCAGTAGTATGTTAGCGGGAGTTCTACAGGGAGAGCAGTACTTC; CDR3aa: CASSMLAGVLQGEQYF
abundance: once; v_gene: TRBV5-1; j_gene: TRBJ2-7; d_gene: -; CDR3nt: TGCGCCAGCAGGATCGAGAACTACGAGCAGTACTTC; CDR3aa: CASRIENYEQYF
abundance: -; v_gene: TRBV7-8; j_gene: TRBJ2-5; d_gene: -; CDR3nt: TGTGCCAGCAGCTTAGTCCTCCCCCGAGAGACCCAGTACTTC; CDR3aa: CASSLVLPRETQYF
abundance: -; v_gene: TRBV27; j_gene: TRBJ2-1; d_gene: TRBD2; CDR3nt: TGTGCCAGCAGTTTTCAAGCGGGGGATCACAATGAGCAGTTCTTC; CDR3aa: CASSFQAGDHNEQFF
abundance: -; v_gene: TRBV5-8; j_gene: TRBJ2-1; d_gene: -; CDR3nt: TGTGCCAGCAGCCACAGGGTGGGGTCCTACAATGAGCAGTTCTTC; CDR3aa: CASSHRVGSYNEQFF
abundance: -; v_gene: TRBV28; j_gene: TRBJ1-3; d_gene: TRBD1; CDR3nt: TGTGCCAGCAGTCAAGGGACAGGGCCTATCTCTGGAAACACCATATATTTT; CDR3aa: CASSQGTGPISGNTIYF
abundance: few; v_gene: TRBV4-3; j_gene: TRBJ1-2; d_gene: TRBD1; CDR3nt: TGCGCCAGCAGCCAAAGCGGGACAGGGGCTATCGGGGATGGCTACACCTTC; CDR3aa: CASSQSGTGAIGDGYTF
abundance: -; v_gene: TRBV5-5; j_gene: TRBJ1-1; d_gene: TRBD1; CDR3nt: TGTGCCAGCAGCCACGGGACAGGGGACTGGCCTTTCTTT; CDR3aa: CASSHGTGDWPFF